The 11 T cell receptor beta chains in this list originate from one sample, sequenced in a study of blood T cells in healthy people across ages. A J-beta primer mix and a sample-barcoded 5' primer were used in a second PCR of about 7 to 11 cycles. TCRdb fed the 5' RACE reads into MiXCR, producing one record per CDR3 protein. This repertoire shows approximately 1.5 million distinct CDR3 sequences, approximately 42% found once; its top ten account for under 5%. Sequenced sample: blood. The receptors shown here come from a woman under 30 in good health.

This clonotype was detected only a few times. The CDR3 region has the DNA TGTGCCAGCAGTAACCGGGACAGAAGCTATGGCTACACCTTC. Translated: CASSNRDRSYGYTF. The chain links TRBV6-2 or TRBV6-3 to TRBJ1-2; 7 bases are a match to TRBD1. V was pared by 5 bases and J by 4 bases, with 7 bases of the junction left unmatched. The CDR3 loop spans 14 amino acids. The germline V gene encodes CDR1 MNHEY and CDR2 SVGEGT.

V is TRBV20-1 and J is TRBJ2-5; 7 positions match TRBD1. The CDR3 has 12 residues. V dropped 3 bases and J dropped 5; count of bases not matched to a gene: 3. Germline CDR1 is DFQATT and CDR2 is SNEGSKA (reference sequence). The CDR3: CSARTGLETQYF. CDR3 coding DNA: TGCAGTGCTAGGACAGGGTTGGAGACCCAGTACTTC.

This clonotype has more than one count but fewer than ten. CDR3 coding DNA: TGTGCCAGCAAAGGAGAGGGGACAGGGAAAGAGACCCAGTACTTC. Its protein is CASKGEGTGKETQYF. The chain couples TRBV6-6 to TRBJ2-5; the match to TRBD1 covers 9 bases. Trimming cost V 7 bases and J 3 bases; bases outside gene matches: 9. The CDR3 is 15 amino acids. Germline V gives CDR1 MNHNY, CDR2 SVGAGI (reference sequence).

This clonotype was observed a few times. J is TRBJ2-7 and V is TRBV20-1; no clear D. Germline CDR1 DFQATT, CDR2 SNEGSKA (reference sequence). This CDR3 contains 14 residues. Trimming removed 5 bases at V and 4 bases at J, with 18 bases between. The CDR3 nucleotides read TGCAGTGCTTCGCTGGTAGGAGACGTTTACGAGCAGTACTTC. This translates into CSASLVGDVYEQYF.

This chain links TRBV9 with TRBJ2-6, with D possibly matching TRBD1 (5 bases). The germline V and J ends were trimmed by 2 bases and 2 bases, with 11 bases remaining between them. The germline gives CDR1 SGDLS, CDR2 YYNGEE. The CDR3 is 16 residues long. The CDR3 protein is CASSVGARAGANVLTF. For the CDR3, the DNA is TGTGCCAGCAGCGTTGGGGCCAGGGCTGGGGCCAACGTCCTGACTTTC.

This rearrangement joins TRBV27 to TRBJ1-1, with D maybe TRBD1 (6 bases). CDR1 and CDR2 from the germline V gene are MNHEY and SMNVEV (reference sequence). The CDR3 runs 13 residues. V lost 10 bases to trimming and J lost 1 base, with 13 bases between them. The CDR3 reads CANPTGTNTEAFF. CDR3 nucleotides: TGTGCCAACCCGACAGGCACGAACACTGAAGCTTTCTTT.

This clonotype was found a few times. The J gene is TRBJ1-1, the V gene TRBV29-1; no clear D. V dropped 2 bases and J dropped 0 bases, with 7 bases sitting between them. The CDR3 contains 13 residues. Germline V gene sequence: CDR1 SQVTM, CDR2 ANQGSEA. DNA for the CDR3: TGCAGCGTTGAACTACAGTTGAACACTGAAGCTTTCTTT. This encodes CSVELQLNTEAFF.

This clonotype was counted only a few times. The chain has TRBV2 and TRBJ1-6, with D perhaps TRBD1 (5 bases). V was pared by 3 bases and J by 5 bases, with 11 bases between. CDR1 SNHLY and CDR2 FYNNEI come from the germline V gene. This CDR3 contains 15 residues. The CDR3: CASSDGGLDNSPLHF. CDR3 nucleotides: TGTGCCAGCAGTGACGGGGGTCTCGATAATTCACCCCTCCACTTT.

About this clonotype: A read error may be the cause here, since a much bigger clone is one base away. The gene calls are TRBV12-3 or TRBV12-4 and TRBJ2-7; D perhaps matches TRBD1 (6 bases). The end of the DNA fits TRBJ2-5 better, so the J call may be wrong. There are 13 residues in the CDR3. This chain's CDR3 is CASTRTVEETQYF. CDR3 nucleotides: TGTGCCAGCACCCGGACAGTAGAAGAGACCCAGTACTTC.

The chain combines TRBV4-1 with TRBJ1-1, with unresolved D. This CDR3 is built from 15 residues. The V and J ends lost 2 bases and 1 base respectively, with 11 bases between them. Germline CDR1 and CDR2: MGHRA and YSYEKL. The DNA for the CDR3 is TGCGCCAGCAGCCAATTCTTTGGGAAGAACACTGAAGCTTTCTTT. As protein: CASSQFFGKNTEAFF.

This clonotype was recorded a few times. The chain links TRBV4-1 to TRBJ2-3; D is unresolved. Germline loops: CDR1 MGHRA, CDR2 YSYEKL. This CDR3 comprises 14 residues. V was cut by 1 base and J by 6 bases, with 11 bases left in between. The CDR3 DNA reads TGCGCCAGCAGCCAAGCACTGACTGGGGATACGCAGTATTTT. Protein sequence: CASSQALTGDTQYF.